This note documents a single T cell receptor beta chain sequence. The CDR3 totals 16 residues. V was clipped by 4 bases and J by 4 bases; unmatched bases: 10. CDR1 and CDR2 (germline): SSHAT, FNYEAQ (reference sequence). In the source study's methods: Using reference gene primer amplification, nucleated cell counts were estimated. The repertoire was sequenced with immunoSEQ multiplex PCR; TCRdb's copy has only in-frame clones and lacks some. V and J calls plus clone size are reproduced from that table; the DNA served to infer D and trimming. The sample has hundreds of thousands of clones; approximately 85% are singletons. This specimen comes from a study of blood T cell repertoires in COVID-19. Across the whole study: There were acute and convalescent COVID-19 samples, and they came from the United States, Italy and Spain. Nucleic acid was either cDNA or gDNA, and it came from T cells, B-cell-depleted T cells, or PBMCs.

This chain joins TRBV7-7 and TRBJ2-5; 9 bases are a match to TRBD2. This sequence was found in a man aged 50 to 59 with active or convalescent COVID-19. The material sequenced was peripheral blood. DNA of the CDR3: TGTGCCAGCAGCTCGGGGAGGCTAGCGGGACGAGAGACCCAGTACTTC. This gives the protein CASSSGRLAGRETQYF. Based on the CDR3 plus reference TRBV7-7 and TRBJ2-5, the full variable domain is GAGVSQSPRYKVTKRGQDVTLRCDPISSHATLYWYQQALGQGPEFLTYFNYEAQPDKSGLPSDRFSAERPEGSISTLTIQRTEQRDSAMYRCASSSGRLAGRETQYFGPGTRLLVL.